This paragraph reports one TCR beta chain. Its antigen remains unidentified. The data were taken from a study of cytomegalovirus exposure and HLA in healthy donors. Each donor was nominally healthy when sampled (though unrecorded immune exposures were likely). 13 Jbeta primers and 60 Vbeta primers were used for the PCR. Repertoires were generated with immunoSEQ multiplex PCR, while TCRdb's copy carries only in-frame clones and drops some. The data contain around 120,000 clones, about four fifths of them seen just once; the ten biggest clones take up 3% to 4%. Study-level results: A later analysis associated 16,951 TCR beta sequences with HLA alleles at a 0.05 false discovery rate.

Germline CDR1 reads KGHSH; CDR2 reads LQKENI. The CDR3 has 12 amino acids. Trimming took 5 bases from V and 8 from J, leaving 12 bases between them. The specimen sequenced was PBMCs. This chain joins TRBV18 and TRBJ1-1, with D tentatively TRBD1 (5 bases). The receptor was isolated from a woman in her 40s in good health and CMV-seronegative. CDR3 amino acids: CASSETGPEAFF. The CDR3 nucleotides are TGTGCCAGCTCAGAAACAGGTCCCGAAGCTTTCTTT.